This T cell receptor (beta chain) emerged from a study of T cells in Graves' hyperthyroidism and ophthalmopathy. Whole-study results and caveats: A model of 13 V-J pairs discriminated ophthalmopathy from stable hyperthyroidism.

This clonotype was found many times. Its antigen is unknown. V was cut by 5 bases and J by 7 bases, with 18 bases left in between. The CDR3 runs to 14 residues. Germline loops: CDR1 MDHEN, CDR2 SYDVKM. Clinical symptoms, serum thyroxine and TRAb, thyroid ultrasound and orbital computed tomography were used for the diagnoses. Amplified TCR beta CDR3 regions came from RNA transcripts. The TCR CDR3 first-round RT-PCR relied on the HTBI primer set. TCRdb ran MiXCR on the multiplex PCR reads and lists one entry per CDR3 protein. The data hold over 500,000 distinct CDR3 sequences, with 14% observed a single time.

This TCR was recovered from a woman between 40 and 55 years old with Graves' hyperthyroidism. Specimen: blood. The chain links TRBV28 to TRBJ2-7; D remains ambiguous. The CDR3 reads CASSPQPHGGEQYF. The CDR3 DNA sequence: TGTGCCAGCAGTCCACAGCCCCACGGTGGAGAGCAGTACTTC.